This T cell receptor (beta chain) appears in the sequencing data of a study of T cell responses to AZD1222 COVID-19 vaccine. Whole-study context: It was second doses at about 4 or about 12 weeks that were pooled.

Assay used: immunoSEQ multiplex PCR; TCRdb lists only in-frame clones, some missing. The table has around 180,000 clones, 88% seen once; the top ten hold over 6%. Per the germline V gene, CDR1 is SGHRS and CDR2 is YFSETQ. The CDR3 loop spans 14 amino acids. Trimming cost V 2 bases and J 2 bases, with 11 bases left between them. Regarding this clone: The antigen remains undetermined.

General observations from the study: Vaccination with two AZD1222 doses was followed by a rise in Spike-specific TCR breadth and depth. Repertoires were obtained only post-peak T cell response. Dominant at 160-218 and 743-854, vaccine-associated CD4 TCRs also spanned spike.

This clonotype was obtained from an adult in good health. Sample: peripheral blood, taken on day 0 of AZD1222 vaccination. This sequence joins TRBV5-1 and TRBJ2-7; no reliable D call. In DNA, the CDR3 is TGCGCCAGCAGCTTACGTTACGGCCCCTACGAGCAGTACTTC. Its protein is CASSLRYGPYEQYF.